These 25 T cell receptor beta chains were all obtained from the same sample, sequenced in a study of blood T cells in healthy people across ages. With a J-beta primer mix and a sample-barcoded 5' primer, a second PCR ran about 6 to 11 cycles. In TCRdb, the 5' RACE reads were re-called with MiXCR into one record per CDR3 protein. The sample holds some 710,000 distinct CDR3 sequences, roughly 46% seen once. Source material: blood. Source of these receptors: a man aged 80 or over in good health.

The chain uses TRBV12-3 or TRBV12-4 and TRBJ1-1; tentative D call: TRBD1 (6 bases). V was trimmed by 7 bases and J by 0 bases, leaving 18 bases between them. The CDR3 length is 16 residues. The CDR3 nucleotides read TGTGCCAGCAACCTTGGGTCAGGGGATTTGAACACTGAAGCTTTCTTT. Its translation: CASNLGSGDLNTEAFF.

The rearrangement joins TRBV20-1 to TRBJ2-1; 11 bases agree with TRBD1. Germline values: CDR1 DFQATT, CDR2 SNEGSKA (reference sequence). The CDR3 length is 15 residues. With V trimmed by 2 bases and J by 6 bases, 6 bases remained unmatched. CDR3 DNA: TGCAGTGCTAGAATTCCTGGGACAGGGGGCAATGAGCAGTTCTTC. It is translated as CSARIPGTGGNEQFF.

The chain is built from TRBV12-3 or TRBV12-4 and TRBJ1-3; 7 nucleotides align to TRBD1. The CDR3 sequence is 16 residues long. The V gene end was trimmed by 0 bases and the J gene end by 3 bases; junction bases not matched to a gene: 5. CDR3 coding DNA: TGTGCCAGCAGTTTAGCGAAACAGGGGTATGGAAACACCATATATTTT. Translation gives CASSLAKQGYGNTIYF.

The rearrangement uses TRBV7-2 and TRBJ2-7, with D perhaps TRBD1 (5 bases). This CDR3 has 14 amino acids. V was clipped by 6 bases and J by 3 bases, with 15 bases between them. CDR1 and CDR2 from the germline V gene are SGHTA and FQGNSA. CDR3: CASRDSPLRYEQYF. CDR3 bases: TGTGCCAGCAGAGACAGTCCGCTCCGCTACGAGCAGTACTTC.

This clonotype was observed a few times. The V gene is TRBV6-1, the J gene TRBJ2-3; D ambiguous. The V end lost 8 bases, the J end lost 0 bases, and 15 bases lay between the germline ends. This CDR3 is 15 amino acids long. In germline, CDR1 is MNHNS, CDR2 SASEGT. This CDR3 is CASRLEPASTDTQYF. CDR3 in DNA: TGTGCCAGCCGCCTCGAACCAGCTAGCACAGATACGCAGTATTTT.

The chain employs TRBV30 and TRBJ2-1, with TRBD2 matching over 7 bases. Unmatched junction bases numbered 14, after V lost 5 bases and J lost 4 bases. CDR3 length equals 16 residues. CDR1 and CDR2 (germline): GTSNPN, SVGIG (reference sequence). CDR3 protein: CAWGRQSRGTYNEQFF. CDR3 sequence (DNA): TGTGCCTGGGGTCGCCAATCGCGGGGGACTTACAATGAGCAGTTCTTC.

A single count supports this clonotype. The CDR3 coding sequence is TGTGCCAGCAGTCGTCCGGGCCCGGAGACCCAGTACTTC. It encodes CASSRPGPETQYF. This sequence joins TRBV28 and TRBJ2-5, with D hard to call. CDR1 is MDHEN and CDR2 is SYDVKM in the germline V gene. V shed 5 bases and J shed 5 bases, with 12 bases lying between them. The length of the CDR3 is 13 residues. Complete variable domain (other parts from reference TRBV28 and TRBJ2-5): DVKVTQSSRYLVKRTGEKVFLECVQDMDHENMFWYRQDPGLGLRLIYFSYDVKMKEKGDIPEGYSVSREKKERFSLILESASTNQTSMYLCASSRPGPETQYFGPGTRLLVL.

This clonotype came up a few times. The gene calls are TRBV25-1 and TRBJ1-4; weak D call: TRBD1 (5 bases). V gave up 9 bases and J gave up 7 bases, with 15 bases separating them. Germline-derived CDR1 and CDR2 are MGHDK and SYGVNS. This CDR3 has 13 amino acids. The CDR3 DNA sequence: TGTGCCAGTCTACAGCGGGGGGGTGAAAAACTGTTTTTT. The encoded protein is CASLQRGGEKLFF.

J is TRBJ2-2 and V is TRBV3-1; D is unresolved. With 1 base removed from V and 7 bases from J, the gap between germline ends came to 7 bases. CDR1 LGHDT and CDR2 YNNKEL come from the germline V gene (reference sequence). CDR3 length: 13 residues. This chain's CDR3 is CASSQVRSGELFF. The CDR3 DNA reads TGTGCCAGCAGCCAAGTCCGGAGCGGGGAGCTGTTTTTT.

The genes are TRBV2 and TRBJ1-6; D gene uncertain. This CDR3 has 15 amino acids. CDR1 is SNHLY and CDR2 is FYNNEI in the germline V gene. The V and J ends lost 0 bases and 9 bases respectively, with 12 bases between them. The CDR3 region has the DNA TGTGCCAGCAGTGAAGCGCTTAGGACCCTTTCACCCCTCCACTTT. Translated: CASSEALRTLSPLHF.

This clonotype appeared a few times. The chain joins TRBV20-1 to TRBJ2-5; 8 nucleotides align to TRBD1. CDR1 and CDR2 (germline): DFQATT, SNEGSKA (reference sequence). The CDR3 has 12 amino acids. V lost 4 bases, J lost 5 bases, and 3 bases stayed unmatched. CDR3 coding DNA: TGCAGTGCTACCTCAGGGGGCGAGACCCAGTACTTC. This codes for CSATSGGETQYF.

The table lists this clonotype with a few counts. The rearrangement joins TRBV28 to TRBJ2-1; D is perhaps TRBD2 (5 bases). Germline V lookup: CDR1 MDHEN, CDR2 SYDVKM. This CDR3 region has 15 residues. With 6 bases removed from V and 9 bases from J, the gap between germline ends came to 21 bases. The CDR3 DNA reads as TGTGCCAGCAGCAGATGGGGAGTGGGGAGCCGTGAGCAGTTCTTC. Its protein is CASSRWGVGSREQFF.

V usage is TRBV4-1 and J usage is TRBJ1-5; 7 nucleotides match TRBD1. This CDR3 region has 16 residues. Per germline, CDR1 MGHRA and CDR2 YSYEKL. Germline trimming cut 5 bases from V and 5 bases from J; bases unmatched to any gene: 12. The CDR3 DNA reads as TGCGCCAGCAGCTCCCGAACTCAGGGGGGGGATCAGCCCCAGCATTTT. Encoded protein: CASSSRTQGGDQPQHF.

V and J are TRBV6-2 or TRBV6-3 and TRBJ2-7; a possible D gene is TRBD2 (5 bases). TRBJ2-5 matches the DNA end more closely, so the J call is doubtful. Germline CDR1 reads MNHEY; CDR2 reads SVGEGT. The CDR3 is 14 residues long. The CDR3 reads CASSENGREETQYF. The DNA for the CDR3 is TGTGCCAGCAGTGAAAACGGAAGGGAGGAGACCCAGTACTTC.

This clonotype showed up just a few times. V is TRBV19 and J is TRBJ2-7; 7 nucleotides match TRBD1. The ends lost 5 bases at V and 2 bases at J; junction bases unmatched: 9. Germline values: CDR1 LNHDA, CDR2 SQIVND (reference sequence). The CDR3 has 15 amino acids. The CDR3 is CASSPRTGTAYEQYF. The CDR3 nucleotides read TGTGCCAGTAGTCCCCGGACAGGAACGGCCTACGAGCAGTACTTC.

The genes are TRBV20-1 and TRBJ1-1, with no clear D. Germline V gene data show CDR1 as DFQATT and CDR2 as SNEGSKA (reference sequence). The CDR3 runs to 13 residues. V shed 5 bases and J shed 6 bases, with 16 bases lying between them. CDR3 amino acids: CSAHSGFGAEAFF. DNA of the CDR3: TGCAGTGCTCACTCGGGGTTCGGGGCTGAAGCTTTCTTT.

This rearrangement joins TRBV12-3 or TRBV12-4 to TRBJ2-1, with 8 bases that match TRBD1. The CDR3 totals 13 residues. The junction had 5 bases not matched to a gene; V was cut back by 8 bases and J by 5 bases. The CDR3 region is CASAHRGNNEQFF. CDR3 DNA sequence: TGTGCCAGCGCCCACAGGGGGAACAATGAGCAGTTCTTC.

This clonotype came up many times. The V call is TRBV12-3 or TRBV12-4, the J call TRBJ2-5; D is perhaps TRBD1 (6 bases). Trimming stripped 3 bases from V and 4 bases from J, with 12 bases between. The CDR3 contains 14 residues. CDR3 nucleotides: TGTGCCAGCAGTTTCCAGCCGACAGGAGAGACCCAGTACTTC. The encoded protein is CASSFQPTGETQYF.

V and J are TRBV4-2 and TRBJ2-7; 11 bases are a match to TRBD2. Germline values: CDR1 LGHNA, CDR2 YNFKEQ. The CDR3 runs to 19 residues. V lost 1 base, J lost 0 bases, and 11 bases stayed unmatched. This CDR3 is CASSQAVTSGIRGSYEQYF. CDR3 nucleotide sequence: TGTGCCAGCAGCCAAGCTGTGACTAGCGGGATCAGGGGCTCCTACGAGCAGTACTTC.

The chain couples TRBV20-1 to TRBJ2-1; tentatively, D is TRBD2 (6 bases). V gave up 3 bases and J gave up 4 bases, with 19 bases separating them. This CDR3 is built from 16 residues. CDR1 is DFQATT, CDR2 SNEGSKA, per germline (reference sequence). CDR3 protein: CSARPVAGGLYNEQFF. In DNA, the CDR3 is TGCAGTGCTAGGCCGGTAGCTGGAGGGCTTTACAATGAGCAGTTCTTC.

This chain joins TRBV25-1 and TRBJ2-1; unclear D gene. V was trimmed by 4 bases and J by 9 bases, leaving 7 bases between them. This CDR3 region has 11 residues. The germline gives CDR1 MGHDK, CDR2 SYGVNS. In DNA form, the CDR3 reads TGTGCCAGCAGTGTCGTTAGTGAGCAGTTCTTC. Translation gives CASSVVSEQFF.

The chain recombines TRBV7-2 with TRBJ1-5; D uncertain. V lost 1 base to trimming and J lost 4 bases, with 14 bases between them. CDR3 length equals 16 residues. Germline CDR1 is SGHTA and CDR2 is FQGNSA. DNA for the CDR3: TGTGCCAGCAGCTTAGGGGTAGCTTTCGGAAATCAGCCCCAGCATTTT. It is translated as CASSLGVAFGNQPQHF.

This clonotype has more than one count but fewer than ten. V gene TRBV20-1 combines with J gene TRBJ2-7, with 10 bases that match TRBD2. V trimming: 5 bases; J trimming: 5 bases; junction bases outside the gene matches: 12. This CDR3 comprises 15 residues. The germline V gene has CDR1 DFQATT and CDR2 SNEGSKA (reference sequence). In DNA form, the CDR3 reads TGCAGTGCTGGCGGCGCTAGCGGGAGCCTCGACGAGCAGTACTTC. Amino acid sequence: CSAGGASGSLDEQYF.

Of note for this clonotype: Compared with germline, one end of the junction differs, possibly owing to a read error. V is TRBV20-1 and J is TRBJ2-4; weak D call: TRBD1 (5 bases). The J call may be mistaken, given a closer DNA end match to TRBJ2-7. In germline, CDR1 is DFQATT, CDR2 SNEGSKA (reference sequence). The CDR3 is 14 amino acids. As DNA, the CDR3 is TGCAGTGTTAGAGATCCGGCAGGGATCTACGAGCAGTACTTC. Translation gives CSVRDPAGIYEQYF.

About this clonotype: This sequence may be a read error, since a much larger clone differs from it by one base. The chain uses TRBV7-9 and TRBJ2-4; no firm D call. V shed 3 bases and J shed 13 bases, with 13 bases lying between them. Germline CDR1 SEHNR, CDR2 FQNEAQ (reference sequence). The CDR3 runs to 12 residues. CDR3 sequence reads: CASSFEAYGQYF. The CDR3 nucleotides read TGTGCCAGCAGCTTTGAAGCCTACGGGCAGTACTTC.